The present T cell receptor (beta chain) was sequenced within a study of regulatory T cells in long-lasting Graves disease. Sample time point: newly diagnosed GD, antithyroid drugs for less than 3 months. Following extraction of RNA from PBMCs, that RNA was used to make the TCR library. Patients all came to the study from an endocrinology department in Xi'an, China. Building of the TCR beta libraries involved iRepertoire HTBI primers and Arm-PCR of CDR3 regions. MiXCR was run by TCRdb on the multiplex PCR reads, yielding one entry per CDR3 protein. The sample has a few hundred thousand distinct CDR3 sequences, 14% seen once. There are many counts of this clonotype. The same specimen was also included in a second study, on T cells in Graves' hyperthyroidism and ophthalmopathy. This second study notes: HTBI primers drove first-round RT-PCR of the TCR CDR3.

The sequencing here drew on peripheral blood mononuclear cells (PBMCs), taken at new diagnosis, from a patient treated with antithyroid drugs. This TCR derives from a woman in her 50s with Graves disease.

The CDR3 here is CSATGPGLAGDYPNEQFF. The DNA for the CDR3 is TGCAGTGCTACGGGGCCAGGGTTAGCGGGAGACTATCCCAATGAGCAGTTCTTC. V gene TRBV20-1 combines with J gene TRBJ2-1, with 9 bases aligning to TRBD2. There are 18 residues in the CDR3. Germline CDR1 is DFQATT and CDR2 is SNEGSKA (reference sequence). The J segment lost 6 bases and the V segment lost 4 bases, leaving 19 bases of the junction unmatched.